One sample yielded the 26 T cell receptor beta chains listed below, sequenced in a study of identical twins. TCRdb processed the 5' RACE reads anew with MiXCR; each CDR3 protein has one entry. The table has about 490,000 distinct CDR3 sequences, 15% seen once. These sequences were also reported in another study, on yellow fever vaccine responses in identical twins.

The sample taken for sequencing was CD4+ T cells sorted from blood. The receptors come from a young woman in good health.

This clonotype was seen only a few times. This rearrangement joins TRBV24-1 to TRBJ2-1; TRBD2 agrees at 12 bases. With 7 bases clipped from V and 3 bases from J, the junction kept 3 bases outside the gene matches. The CDR3 has 15 amino acids. Looked up from germline, CDR1 is KGHDR and CDR2 is SFDVKD. The CDR3 spells CATSRTSGNYNEQFF. CDR3 coding DNA: TGTGCCACCAGCCGGACTAGCGGGAACTACAATGAGCAGTTCTTC.

The rearrangement joins TRBV20-1 to TRBJ2-5; TRBD2 aligns across 10 bases. Losses at the gene ends were 0 bases for V and 4 bases for J; bases not matched to a gene: 8. The CDR3 sequence is 16 residues long. Germline V gives CDR1 DFQATT, CDR2 SNEGSKA (reference sequence). CDR3 nucleotide sequence: TGCAGTGCTAGAGATGGGGTAGCGGGAGGTGGAGAGACCCAGTACTTC. This encodes CSARDGVAGGGETQYF.

This clonotype came up many times. This sequence joins TRBV24-1 and TRBJ2-1; no clear D gene. Germline CDR1 and CDR2: KGHDR and SFDVKD. The CDR3 has 16 amino acids. Trimming pared 4 bases from V and 1 base from J, leaving 13 bases between. CDR3 sequence reads: CATSDTGPNSYNEQFF. In DNA form, the CDR3 reads TGTGCCACCAGTGACACCGGGCCCAATTCCTACAATGAGCAGTTCTTC.

The chain couples TRBV10-2 to TRBJ2-7; perhaps TRBD1 as D (6 bases). Germline CDR1 WSHSY, CDR2 SAAADI. CDR3 length equals 15 residues. V was clipped by 5 bases and J by 0 bases, with 14 bases between them. The CDR3 DNA sequence: TGCGCCAGCAGTCAACCCTCGACAGGCTCCTACGAGCAGTACGTC. Translation gives CASSQPSTGSYEQYV.

Ten or more counts support this clonotype. The V call is TRBV4-1, the J call TRBJ2-7; D call uncertain. The CDR3 consists of 14 residues. Germline values: CDR1 MGHRA, CDR2 YSYEKL. V lost 4 bases to trimming and J lost 2 bases, with 12 bases between them. The CDR3 sequence is CASSPGMAAYEQYF. The CDR3 DNA reads as TGCGCCAGCAGCCCTGGGATGGCGGCCTACGAGCAGTACTTC.

The chain couples TRBV20-1 to TRBJ2-3, with 9 bases lining up with TRBD1. CDR3 length: 16 residues. The V gene end was trimmed by 0 bases and the J gene end by 3 bases; junction bases not matched to a gene: 7. Germline V gene lookup returns CDR1 DFQATT and CDR2 SNEGSKA (reference sequence). CDR3 in amino acids: CSARERRDRVTDTQYF. The DNA for the CDR3 is TGCAGTGCTAGAGAACGCCGGGACAGGGTTACAGATACGCAGTATTTT.

The V and J genes are TRBV20-1 and TRBJ2-1; TRBD2 agrees at 10 bases. Trimming cost V 6 bases and J 4 bases; bases outside gene matches: 12. The CDR3 is 16 amino acids. From germline, CDR1 is DFQATT and CDR2 SNEGSKA (reference sequence). The CDR3 spells CSAPGRLAGVYNEQFF. The CDR3 DNA is TGCAGTGCCCCCGGCCGTCTAGCGGGGGTTTACAATGAGCAGTTCTTC.

This chain links TRBV25-1 with TRBJ2-1; D call uncertain. CDR3 length: 12 residues. The germline CDR1 and CDR2 sequences are MGHDK and SYGVNS. Trimming cost V 4 bases and J 8 bases, with 9 bases left between them. CDR3 amino acids: CASSAARHEQFF. The CDR3 DNA follows: TGTGCCAGCAGTGCCGCCCGTCATGAGCAGTTCTTC.

This clonotype appeared a few times. The V call is TRBV6-1, the J call TRBJ2-5, with D possibly being TRBD1 (5 bases). CDR3 length: 13 residues. Germline CDR1 and CDR2: MNHNS and SASEGT. The V end was cut by 2 bases, the J end by 2 bases, with 6 bases between. The CDR3 nucleotides are TGTGCCAGCAGTGAATCAGGGCAAGAGACCCAGTACTTC. This gives the protein CASSESGQETQYF.

This chain uses TRBV7-9 with TRBJ1-2; the D is unclear. Germline V gives CDR1 SEHNR, CDR2 FQNEAQ (reference sequence). The ends were cut back, 5 bases at V and 5 bases at J, with 9 bases in the middle. The length of the CDR3 is 12 residues. CDR3 protein: CASSHDTYGYTF. CDR3 sequence (DNA): TGTGCCAGCAGCCACGACACGTATGGCTACACCTTC.

This clonotype appeared a few times. V usage is TRBV28 and J usage is TRBJ2-1; TRBD1 matches at 7 bases. J was trimmed by 6 bases and V by 5 bases; bases with no gene match: 7. Germline V lookup: CDR1 MDHEN, CDR2 SYDVKM. There are 14 residues in the CDR3. The CDR3 reads CASSADRLINEQFF. DNA of the CDR3: TGTGCCAGCAGTGCGGACAGGCTCATCAATGAGCAGTTCTTC.

The chain joins TRBV12-3 or TRBV12-4 to TRBJ2-5, with D tentatively TRBD1 (6 bases). The CDR3 spans 14 residues. V was shortened by 5 bases and J by 1 base, with 11 bases between the two germline ends. CDR3 region: CASSPDRSQETQYF. DNA of the CDR3: TGTGCCAGCAGTCCCGACAGGAGCCAAGAGACCCAGTACTTC.

This clonotype was seen only a few times. The CDR3 is CASSQTGGPWNTEAFF. The CDR3 DNA sequence: TGTGCCAGCAGCCAGACCGGAGGACCGTGGAACACTGAAGCTTTCTTT. The rearrangement links TRBV3-1 to TRBJ1-1; D remains unclear. Per the germline V gene, CDR1 is LGHDT and CDR2 is YNNKEL (reference sequence). CDR3 length: 16 amino acids. V lost 3 bases, J lost 1 base, and 15 bases lay in between.

The V call is TRBV4-2, the J call TRBJ1-4; D unclear. The CDR3 spans 12 residues. Trimming pared 3 bases from V and 8 bases from J, leaving 7 bases between. Germline values: CDR1 LGHNA, CDR2 YNFKEQ. CDR3 loop: CASSQDIEKLFF. For the CDR3, the DNA is TGTGCCAGCAGCCAGGATATCGAAAAACTGTTTTTT.

Points on this clonotype: A much larger clone is a single base away; this may be a read error. DNA for the CDR3: TGCGCCAGCAGCTTGCCCGAGACCCTTAATGAGCAGTACTTC. Translated: CASSLPETLNEQYF. The genes are TRBV5-1 and TRBJ2-1; D remains ambiguous. The J call may be faulty, since TRBJ2-7 better matches the DNA end. CDR1 and CDR2 (germline): SGHRS, YFSETQ. The CDR3 loop spans 14 amino acids.

This clonotype was seen repeatedly, ten times or more. The gene calls are TRBV24-1 and TRBJ2-1; tentatively, D is TRBD1 (5 bases). The CDR3 is 16 amino acids. V dropped 3 bases and J dropped 0 bases, with 11 bases sitting between them. Germline loops: CDR1 KGHDR, CDR2 SFDVKD. CDR3 in DNA: TGTGCCACCAGTGATCCGGACACGGACTCCTACAATGAGCAGTTCTTC. Residues: CATSDPDTDSYNEQFF.

The rearrangement links TRBV12-3 or TRBV12-4 to TRBJ2-1, with a weak D call TRBD1 (6 bases). V was pared by 3 bases and J by 11 bases, with 17 bases between. The CDR3 contains 14 residues. CDR3 bases: TGTGCCAGCAGTTTTCCAGGGGTTCTCGTGAAGCAGTTCTTC. Translation: CASSFPGVLVKQFF.

There are many counts of this clonotype. The chain has TRBV10-2 and TRBJ2-5; D is undetermined. Trimming shortened V by 2 bases and J by 2 bases, and 21 bases separated the two germline ends. Germline lookup yields CDR1 WSHSY and CDR2 SAAADI. This CDR3 region has 18 residues. This CDR3 is CASSEPMQEQRRQETQYF. For the CDR3, the DNA is TGCGCCAGCAGTGAGCCCATGCAAGAACAGCGAAGACAAGAGACCCAGTACTTC.

This clonotype was seen a handful of times. The CDR3 spells CASKLAGGSSYNEQFF. The CDR3 coding sequence is TGCGCCAGCAAACTAGCGGGGGGGAGCTCCTACAATGAGCAGTTCTTC. V gene TRBV10-2 combines with J gene TRBJ2-1; 13 nucleotides match TRBD2. Trimming at V came to 7 bases and at J to 0 bases, leaving 3 bases not matched to a gene. CDR3 length: 16 residues. Germline values: CDR1 WSHSY, CDR2 SAAADI.

This clonotype was picked up a small number of times. The V gene is TRBV3-1, the J gene TRBJ1-2; D is unclear. The V and J ends lost 4 bases and 8 bases respectively, with 11 bases between them. The germline V gene encodes CDR1 LGHDT and CDR2 YNNKEL (reference sequence). The length of the CDR3 is 12 residues. The CDR3 spells CASSRASGGYTF. Here the CDR3 DNA reads TGTGCCAGCAGCCGCGCCTCCGGGGGCTACACCTTC.

CDR3 sequence reads: CSGGHDKNIQYF. The CDR3 DNA reads TGCAGTGGAGGGCACGACAAAAACATTCAGTACTTC. The chain is built from TRBV20-1 and TRBJ2-4; tentatively, D is TRBD2 (5 bases). Germline CDR1 reads DFQATT; CDR2 reads SNEGSKA (reference sequence). This CDR3 region has 12 residues. Between the trimmed V and J ends, which lost 7 bases and 3 bases, there was a span of 10 bases.

The chain carries TRBV4-1 and TRBJ2-5, with D possibly being TRBD2 (6 bases). CDR1 and CDR2 (germline): MGHRA, YSYEKL. There are 17 residues in the CDR3. Between the trimmed V and J ends, which lost 0 bases and 2 bases, there was a span of 16 bases. The CDR3 protein is CASSQDGPGGLQETQYF. The CDR3 bases are TGCGCCAGCAGCCAAGATGGGCCAGGAGGGCTTCAAGAGACCCAGTACTTC.

In its sample, this clonotype was seen a few times. V and J are TRBV19 and TRBJ2-3, with D unclear. Germline V gene sequence: CDR1 LNHDA, CDR2 SQIVND (reference sequence). This CDR3 spans 13 amino acids. V shed 8 bases and J shed 1 base, with 10 bases lying between them. The CDR3 sequence is CASSAFRTDTQYF. CDR3 sequence (DNA): TGTGCCAGTTCGGCTTTCCGCACAGATACGCAGTATTTT.

The genes are TRBV29-1 and TRBJ1-2; D unresolved. The CDR3 loop spans 14 amino acids. Germline assignment: CDR1 SQVTM and CDR2 ANQGSEA. V gave up 7 bases and J gave up 3 bases, with 18 bases separating them. The DNA of the CDR3 is TGCAGCGCCGAGTCAGGAGGCCCCTACTATGGCTACACCTTC. Protein: CSAESGGPYYGYTF.

Many counts were recorded for this clonotype. J is TRBJ2-3 and V is TRBV5-1, with D possibly being TRBD2 (6 bases). This CDR3 spans 14 amino acids. The germline V and J ends were trimmed by 0 bases and 2 bases, with 7 bases remaining between them. Germline CDR1 SGHRS, CDR2 YFSETQ. The CDR3 region has the DNA TGCGCCAGCAGCTTGGGGGAGGTCACAGATACGCAGTATTTT. This translates into CASSLGEVTDTQYF. Using reference TRBV5-1 and TRBJ2-3 for the parts outside the CDR3, the full variable domain is KAGVTQTPRYLIKTRGQQVTLSCSPISGHRSVSWYQQTPGQGLQFLFEYFSETQRNKGNFPGRFSGRQFSNSRSEMNVSTLELGDSALYLCASSLGEVTDTQYFGPGTRLTVL.

The chain recombines TRBV11-2 with TRBJ2-7, with 9 bases identical to TRBD1. The CDR3 is made up of 14 amino acids. CDR1 is SGHAT and CDR2 is FQNNGV in the germline V gene. Trimming removed 1 base from V and 6 bases from J; junction bases left unmatched: 4. The CDR3 DNA reads as TGTGCCAGCAGCTTAGCGGGACAGGGTTTCGAGCAGTACGTC. Encoded protein: CASSLAGQGFEQYV.